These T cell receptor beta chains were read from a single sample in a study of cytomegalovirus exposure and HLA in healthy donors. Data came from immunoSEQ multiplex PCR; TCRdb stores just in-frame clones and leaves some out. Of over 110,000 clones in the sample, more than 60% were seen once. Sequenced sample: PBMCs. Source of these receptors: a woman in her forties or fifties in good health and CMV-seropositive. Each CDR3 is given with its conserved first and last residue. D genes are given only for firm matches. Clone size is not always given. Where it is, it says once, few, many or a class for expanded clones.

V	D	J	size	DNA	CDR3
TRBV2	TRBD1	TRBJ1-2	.	TGTGCCACGAACGCCCAAAGACAGGGATTAGGTGGCTACACCTTC	CATNAQRQGLGGYTF
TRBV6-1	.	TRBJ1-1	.	TGTGCCAGCATCTACAGGGCTGAAGCTTTCTTT	CASIYRAEAFF
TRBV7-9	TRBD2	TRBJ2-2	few	TGTGCCAGCAGCCCTCCCCGGGTCAGCGGGGGGATTAATGGCGGGGAGCTGTTTTTT	CASSPPRVSGGINGGELFF
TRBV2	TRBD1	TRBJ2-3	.	TGTGCCAGCAGAAACAGGGGAAGCACGCAGTATTTT	CASRNRGSTQYF
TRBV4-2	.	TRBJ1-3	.	TGTGCCAGCAGCCAAGTATCAGGGAACTCTGGAAACACCATATATTTT	CASSQVSGNSGNTIYF
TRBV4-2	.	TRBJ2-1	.	TGTGCCAGCAGCCAAGGTATTTACGGGGGGCTCCTCTCCTACAATGAGCAGTTCTTC	CASSQGIYGGLLSYNEQFF
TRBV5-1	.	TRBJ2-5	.	TGCGCCAGCAGCTTGGGGGCAGGGCGGGAGACCCAGTACTTC	CASSLGAGRETQYF
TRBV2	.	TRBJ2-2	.	TGTGCCAGCAGTGAAACAAGGAACACCGGGGAGCTGTTTTTT	CASSETRNTGELFF
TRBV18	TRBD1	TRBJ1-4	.	TGTGCCAGCTCACCCTCCGGGACAGGGGCAACTAATGAAAAACTGTTTTTT	CASSPSGTGATNEKLFF
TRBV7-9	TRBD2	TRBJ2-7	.	TGTGCCAGCAGTCCAACGGGGGGGCCCTACGAGCAGTACTTC	CASSPTGGPYEQYF
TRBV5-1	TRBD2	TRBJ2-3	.	TGCGCCAGCAGCTTGGGGGCCCCGGGACTAGCGCTAACTAGCACAGATACGCAGTATTTT	CASSLGAPGLALTSTDTQYF
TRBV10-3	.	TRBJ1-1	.	TGTGCCATCAGTGGGTCTGACAGGAACACTGAAGCTTTCTTT	CAISGSDRNTEAFF
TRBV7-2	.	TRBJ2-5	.	TGTGCCACCTCACGGGGTTTGGAGACCCAGTACTTC	CATSRGLETQYF
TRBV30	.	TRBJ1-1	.	TGTGCCTGGAGTGTACTTCCAGGCGCTGAAGCTTTCTTT	CAWSVLPGAEAFF
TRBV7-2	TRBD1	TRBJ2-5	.	TGTGCCAGCAGCACGACAGGGGGCGAGACCCAGTACTTC	CASSTTGGETQYF
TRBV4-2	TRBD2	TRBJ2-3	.	TGTGCCAGCAGCCCCTCTTCGGGGGGGAAAGATACGCAGTATTTT	CASSPSSGGKDTQYF
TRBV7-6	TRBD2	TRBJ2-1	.	TGTGCCAGCAGCCGACTTCGAGGACTAGCGGACAATGAGCAGTTCTTC	CASSRLRGLADNEQFF
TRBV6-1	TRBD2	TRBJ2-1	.	TGTGCCAGCGGGACCCTAGCGGGGGCTTTCAATGAGCAGTTCTTC	CASGTLAGAFNEQFF
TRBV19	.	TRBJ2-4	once	TGTGCCAGACCGGGACATCACCCTTCCCTAGCCAAAAACATTCAGTACTTC	CARPGHHPSLAKNIQYF
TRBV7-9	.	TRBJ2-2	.	TGTGCCAGCCTGAAAGGGAAGGGGCGCGACACCGGGGAGCTGTTTTTT	CASLKGKGRDTGELFF
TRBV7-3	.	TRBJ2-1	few	TGTGCCAGCAGCAAAGGACTGGCCAATAATGAGCAGTTCTTC	CASSKGLANNEQFF
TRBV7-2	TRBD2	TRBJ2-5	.	TGTGCCAGCAGCTTAGAGTGGGAGGGATGCACCCAGTACTTC	CASSLEWEGCTQYF
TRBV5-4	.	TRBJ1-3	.	TGTGCCAGCGCGGGGACCCCGGCGGACACCATATATTTT	CASAGTPADTIYF
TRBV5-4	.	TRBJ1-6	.	TGTGCCAGCAGCTTTGAGGGACTGTATAATTCACCCCTCCACTTT	CASSFEGLYNSPLHF
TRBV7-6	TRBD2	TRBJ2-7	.	TGTGCCAGCAGTAGACTCTTCGGCGGGGGGGAAATTGACGAGCAGTACTTC	CASSRLFGGGEIDEQYF
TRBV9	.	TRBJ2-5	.	TGTGCCAGCAGCGTAGTGGGAGGCTCAGAGACCCAGTACTTC	CASSVVGGSETQYF
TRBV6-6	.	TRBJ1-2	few	TGTGCCAGCAGTTACTCTATACAGGGCAGCTATGGCTACACCTTC	CASSYSIQGSYGYTF
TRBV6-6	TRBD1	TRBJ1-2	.	TGTGCCAGCAGACGACAGGGGACGGGTTATGGCTACACCTTC	CASRRQGTGYGYTF
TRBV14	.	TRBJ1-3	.	TGTGCCAGCAGCCAAGCTATTGGAGCCACCATATATTTT	CASSQAIGATIYF
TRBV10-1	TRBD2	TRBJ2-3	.	TGCGCCAGCAGTGAGTCGATGGCTAGCGGGCCGAGCACAGATACGCAGTATTTT	CASSESMASGPSTDTQYF